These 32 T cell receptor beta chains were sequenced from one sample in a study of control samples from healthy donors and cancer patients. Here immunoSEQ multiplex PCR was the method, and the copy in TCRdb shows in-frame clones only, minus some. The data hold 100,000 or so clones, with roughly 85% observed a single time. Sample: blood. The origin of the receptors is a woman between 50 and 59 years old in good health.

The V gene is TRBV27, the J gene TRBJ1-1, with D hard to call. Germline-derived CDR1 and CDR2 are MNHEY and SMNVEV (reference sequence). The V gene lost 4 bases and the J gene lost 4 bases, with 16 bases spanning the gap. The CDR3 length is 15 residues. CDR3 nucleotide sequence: TGTGCCAGCAGTTGGGCGCCTGAAGTGGGCACTGAAGCTTTCTTT. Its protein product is CASSWAPEVGTEAFF.

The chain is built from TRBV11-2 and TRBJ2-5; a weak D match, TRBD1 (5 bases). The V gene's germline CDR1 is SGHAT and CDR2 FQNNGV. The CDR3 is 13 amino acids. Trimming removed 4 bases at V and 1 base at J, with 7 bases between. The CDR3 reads CASSSQGQETQYF. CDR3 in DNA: TGTGCCAGCAGCTCGCAGGGCCAAGAGACCCAGTACTTC.

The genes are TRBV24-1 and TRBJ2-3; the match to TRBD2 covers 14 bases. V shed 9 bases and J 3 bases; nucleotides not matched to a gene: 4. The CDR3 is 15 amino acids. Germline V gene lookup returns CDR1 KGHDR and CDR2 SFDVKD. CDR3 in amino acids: CATGTSGGKTDTQYF. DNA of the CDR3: TGTGCCACCGGGACTAGCGGGGGTAAAACAGATACGCAGTATTTT.

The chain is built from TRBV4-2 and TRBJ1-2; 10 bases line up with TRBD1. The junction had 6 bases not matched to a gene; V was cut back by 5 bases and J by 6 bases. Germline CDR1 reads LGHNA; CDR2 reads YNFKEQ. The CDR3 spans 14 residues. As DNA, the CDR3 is TGTGCCAGCAGCAGACCCGGGACAGGGGATGGCTACACCTTC. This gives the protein CASSRPGTGDGYTF.

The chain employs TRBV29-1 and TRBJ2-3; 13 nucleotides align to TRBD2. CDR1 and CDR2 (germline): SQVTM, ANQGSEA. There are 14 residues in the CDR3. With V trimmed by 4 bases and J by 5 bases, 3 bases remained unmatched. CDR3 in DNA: TGCAGCGTTGCTACTAGCGGGGGGGTAGATACGCAGTATTTT. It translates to CSVATSGGVDTQYF.

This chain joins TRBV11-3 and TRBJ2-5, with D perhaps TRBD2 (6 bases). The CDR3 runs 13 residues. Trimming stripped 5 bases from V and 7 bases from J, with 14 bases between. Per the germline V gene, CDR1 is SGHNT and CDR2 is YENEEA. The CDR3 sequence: CASSTRLGPTQYF. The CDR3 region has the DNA TGTGCCAGCAGCACTCGACTAGGGCCGACCCAGTACTTC.

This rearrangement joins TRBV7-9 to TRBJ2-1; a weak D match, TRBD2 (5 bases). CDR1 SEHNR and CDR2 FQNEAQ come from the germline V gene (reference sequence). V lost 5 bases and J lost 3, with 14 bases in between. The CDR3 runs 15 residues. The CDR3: CASSPTVRDYNEQFF. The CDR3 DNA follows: TGTGCCAGCAGCCCCACCGTCCGGGACTACAATGAGCAGTTCTTC. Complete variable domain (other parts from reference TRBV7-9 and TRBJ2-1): DTGVSQNPRHKITKRGQNVTFRCDPISEHNRLYWYRQTLGQGPEFLTYFQNEAQLEKSRLLSDRFSAERPKGSFSTLEIQRTEQGDSAMYLCASSPTVRDYNEQFFGPGTRLTVL.

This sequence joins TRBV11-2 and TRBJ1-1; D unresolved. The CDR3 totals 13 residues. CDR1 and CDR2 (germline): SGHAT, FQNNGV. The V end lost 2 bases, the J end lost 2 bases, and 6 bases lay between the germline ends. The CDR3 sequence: CASSLNRNTEAFF. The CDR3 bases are TGTGCCAGCAGCTTAAACAGAAACACTGAAGCTTTCTTT. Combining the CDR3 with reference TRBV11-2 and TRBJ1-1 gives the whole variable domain EAGVAQSPRYKIIEKRQSVAFWCNPISGHATLYWYQQILGQGPKLLIQFQNNGVVDDSQLPKDRFSAERLKGVDSTLKIQPAKLEDSAVYLCASSLNRNTEAFFGQGTRLTVV.

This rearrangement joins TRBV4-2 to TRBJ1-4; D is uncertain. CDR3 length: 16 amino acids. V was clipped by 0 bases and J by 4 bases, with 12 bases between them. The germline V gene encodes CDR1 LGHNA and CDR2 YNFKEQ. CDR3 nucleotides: TGTGCCAGCAGCCAAGATAAGGACCGAAGTAATGAAAAACTGTTTTTT. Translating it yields CASSQDKDRSNEKLFF.

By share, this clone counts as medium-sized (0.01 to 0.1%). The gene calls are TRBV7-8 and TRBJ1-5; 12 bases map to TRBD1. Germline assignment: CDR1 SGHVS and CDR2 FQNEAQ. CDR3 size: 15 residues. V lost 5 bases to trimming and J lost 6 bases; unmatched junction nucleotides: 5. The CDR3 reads CASSRDRGPSQPQHF. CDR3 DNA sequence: TGTGCCAGCAGCAGGGACAGGGGGCCTTCTCAGCCCCAGCATTTT. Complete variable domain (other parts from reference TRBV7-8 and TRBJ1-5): GAGVSQSPRYKVAKRGQDVALRCDPISGHVSLFWYQQALGQGPEFLTYFQNEAQLDKSGLPSDRFFAERPEGSVSTLKIQRTQQEDSAVYLCASSRDRGPSQPQHFGDGTRLSIL.

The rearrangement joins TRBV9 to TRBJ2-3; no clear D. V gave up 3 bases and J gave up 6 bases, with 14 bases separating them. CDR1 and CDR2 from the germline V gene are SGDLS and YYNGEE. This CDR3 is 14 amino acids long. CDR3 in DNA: TGTGCCAGCAGCGGAGGACGGGCTTTGGATACGCAGTATTTT. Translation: CASSGGRALDTQYF. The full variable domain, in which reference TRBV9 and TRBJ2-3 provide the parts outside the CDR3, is DSGVTQTPKHLITATGQRVTLRCSPRSGDLSVYWYQQSLDQGLQFLIQYYNGEERAKGNILERFSAQQFPDLHSELNLSSLELGDSALYFCASSGGRALDTQYFGPGTRLTVL.

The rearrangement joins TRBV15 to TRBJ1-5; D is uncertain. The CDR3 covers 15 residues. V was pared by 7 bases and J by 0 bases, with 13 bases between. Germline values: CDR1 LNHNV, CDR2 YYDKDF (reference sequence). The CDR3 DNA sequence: TGTGCCACCACGAAGGACGGTTATAGCAATCAGCCCCAGCATTTT. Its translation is CATTKDGYSNQPQHF.

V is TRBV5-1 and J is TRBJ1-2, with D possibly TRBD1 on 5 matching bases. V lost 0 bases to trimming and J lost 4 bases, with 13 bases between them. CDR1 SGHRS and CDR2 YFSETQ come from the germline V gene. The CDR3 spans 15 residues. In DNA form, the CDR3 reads TGCGCCAGCAGCTTGGCCGGGGCAGGACCCTATGGCTACACCTTC. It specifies CASSLAGAGPYGYTF.

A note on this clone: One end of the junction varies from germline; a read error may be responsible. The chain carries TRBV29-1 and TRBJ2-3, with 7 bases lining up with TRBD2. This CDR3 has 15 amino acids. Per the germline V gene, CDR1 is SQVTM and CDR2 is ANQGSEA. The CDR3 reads CSVEDAGDSTDTQYF. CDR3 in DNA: TGCAGCGTGGAAGATGCGGGAGACAGCACAGATACGCAGTATTTT.

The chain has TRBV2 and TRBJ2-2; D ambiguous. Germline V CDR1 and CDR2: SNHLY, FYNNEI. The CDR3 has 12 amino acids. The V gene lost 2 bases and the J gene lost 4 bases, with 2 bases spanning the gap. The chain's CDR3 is CASSEITGELFF. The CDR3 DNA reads TGTGCCAGCAGTGAAATCACCGGGGAGCTGTTTTTT.

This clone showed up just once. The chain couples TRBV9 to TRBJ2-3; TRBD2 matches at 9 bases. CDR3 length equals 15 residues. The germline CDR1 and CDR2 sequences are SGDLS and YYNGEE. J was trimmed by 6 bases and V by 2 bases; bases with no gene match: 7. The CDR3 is CASSVQRTSVDTQYF. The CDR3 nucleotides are TGTGCCAGCAGCGTTCAAAGGACTAGCGTGGATACGCAGTATTTT. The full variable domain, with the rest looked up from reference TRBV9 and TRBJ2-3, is DSGVTQTPKHLITATGQRVTLRCSPRSGDLSVYWYQQSLDQGLQFLIQYYNGEERAKGNILERFSAQQFPDLHSELNLSSLELGDSALYFCASSVQRTSVDTQYFGPGTRLTVL.

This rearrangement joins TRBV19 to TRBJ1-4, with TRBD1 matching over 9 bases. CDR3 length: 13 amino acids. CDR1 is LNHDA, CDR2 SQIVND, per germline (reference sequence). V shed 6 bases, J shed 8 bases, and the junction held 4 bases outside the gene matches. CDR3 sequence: CASSRDREEKLFF. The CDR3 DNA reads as TGTGCCAGTAGCCGGGACAGGGAGGAAAAACTGTTTTTT.

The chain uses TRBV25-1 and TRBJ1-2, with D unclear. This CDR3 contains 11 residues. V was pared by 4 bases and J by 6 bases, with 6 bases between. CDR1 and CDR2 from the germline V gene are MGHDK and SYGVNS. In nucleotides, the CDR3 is TGTGCCAGCAGTGCAGCTAATGGCTACACCTTC. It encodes CASSAANGYTF.

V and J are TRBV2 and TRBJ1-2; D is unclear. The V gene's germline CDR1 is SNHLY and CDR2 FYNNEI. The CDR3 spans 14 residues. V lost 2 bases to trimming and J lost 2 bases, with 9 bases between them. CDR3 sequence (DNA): TGTGCCAGCAGTGAAAGGTCAGGAAACTATGGCTACACCTTC. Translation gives CASSERSGNYGYTF.

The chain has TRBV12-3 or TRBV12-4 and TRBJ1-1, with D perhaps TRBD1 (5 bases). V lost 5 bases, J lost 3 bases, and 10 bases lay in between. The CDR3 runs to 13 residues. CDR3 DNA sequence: TGTGCCAGCAGTACAGGAGGGGACACTGAAGCTTTCTTT. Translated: CASSTGGDTEAFF.

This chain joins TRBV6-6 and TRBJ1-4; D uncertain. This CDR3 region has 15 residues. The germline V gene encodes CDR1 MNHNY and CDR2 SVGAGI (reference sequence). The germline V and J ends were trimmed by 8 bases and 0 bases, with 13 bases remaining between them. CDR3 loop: CASSGLLATNEKLFF. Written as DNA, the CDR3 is TGTGCCAGCTCAGGACTCCTGGCAACTAATGAAAAACTGTTTTTT.

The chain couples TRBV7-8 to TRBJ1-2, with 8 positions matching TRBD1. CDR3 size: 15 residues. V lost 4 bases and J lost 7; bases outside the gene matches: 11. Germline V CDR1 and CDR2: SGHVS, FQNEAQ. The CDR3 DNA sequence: TGTGCCAGCAGCTCCTTAGGACAGGGTCTGGGTGGCTACACCTTC. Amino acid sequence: CASSSLGQGLGGYTF.

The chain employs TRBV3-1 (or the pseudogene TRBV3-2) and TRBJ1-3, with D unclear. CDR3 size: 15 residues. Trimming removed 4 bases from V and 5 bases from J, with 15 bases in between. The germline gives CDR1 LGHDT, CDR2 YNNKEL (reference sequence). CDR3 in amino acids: CASSPEGGRRNTIYF. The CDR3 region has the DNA TGTGCCAGCAGCCCCGAGGGAGGGCGCAGAAACACCATATATTTT.

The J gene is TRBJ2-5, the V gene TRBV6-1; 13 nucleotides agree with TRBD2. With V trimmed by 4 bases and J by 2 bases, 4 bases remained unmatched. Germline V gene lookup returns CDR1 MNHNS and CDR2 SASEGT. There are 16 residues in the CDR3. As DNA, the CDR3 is TGTGCCAGCAGTGCGACTAGCGGGGGGATTCAAGAGACCCAGTACTTC. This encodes CASSATSGGIQETQYF.

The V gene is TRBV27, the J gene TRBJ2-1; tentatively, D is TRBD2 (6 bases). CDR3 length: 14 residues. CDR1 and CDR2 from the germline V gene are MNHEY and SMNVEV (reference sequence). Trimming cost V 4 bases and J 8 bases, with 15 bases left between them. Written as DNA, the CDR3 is TGTGCCAGCAGTTCACGATTAGCGGAAGATGAGCAGTTCTTC. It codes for CASSSRLAEDEQFF.

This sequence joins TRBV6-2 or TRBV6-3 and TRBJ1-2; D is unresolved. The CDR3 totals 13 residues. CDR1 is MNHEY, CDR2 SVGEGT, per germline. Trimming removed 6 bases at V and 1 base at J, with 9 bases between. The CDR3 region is CASSLADNYGYTF. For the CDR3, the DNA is TGTGCCAGCAGCCTCGCAGATAACTATGGCTACACCTTC.

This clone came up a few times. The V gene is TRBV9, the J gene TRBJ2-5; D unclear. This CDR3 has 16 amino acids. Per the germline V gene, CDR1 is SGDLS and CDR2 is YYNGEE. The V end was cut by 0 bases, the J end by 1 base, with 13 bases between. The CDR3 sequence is CASSVADGRLQETQYF. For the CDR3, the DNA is TGTGCCAGCAGCGTAGCTGACGGCAGGCTCCAAGAGACCCAGTACTTC. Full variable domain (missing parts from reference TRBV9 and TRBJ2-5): DSGVTQTPKHLITATGQRVTLRCSPRSGDLSVYWYQQSLDQGLQFLIQYYNGEERAKGNILERFSAQQFPDLHSELNLSSLELGDSALYFCASSVADGRLQETQYFGPGTRLLVL.

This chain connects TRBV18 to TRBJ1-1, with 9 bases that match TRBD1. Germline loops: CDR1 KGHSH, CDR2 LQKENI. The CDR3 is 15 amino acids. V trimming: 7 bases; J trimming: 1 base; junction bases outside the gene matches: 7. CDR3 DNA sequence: TGTGCCAGCTTGCCGGGACAGGGAGAGAACACTGAAGCTTTCTTT. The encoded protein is CASLPGQGENTEAFF.

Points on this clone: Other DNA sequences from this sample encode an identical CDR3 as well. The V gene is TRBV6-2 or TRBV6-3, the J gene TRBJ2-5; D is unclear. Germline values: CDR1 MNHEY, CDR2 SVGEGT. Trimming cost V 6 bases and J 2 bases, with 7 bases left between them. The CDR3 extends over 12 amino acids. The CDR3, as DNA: TGTGCCAGCAGCGACTCTCAAGAGACCCAGTACTTC. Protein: CASSDSQETQYF.

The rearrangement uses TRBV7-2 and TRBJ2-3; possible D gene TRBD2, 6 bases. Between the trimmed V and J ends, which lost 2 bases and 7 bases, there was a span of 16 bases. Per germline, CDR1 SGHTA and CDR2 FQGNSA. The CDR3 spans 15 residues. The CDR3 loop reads CASSLRRGSGYTQYF. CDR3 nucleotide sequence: TGTGCCAGCAGCTTAAGGAGGGGAAGTGGATATACGCAGTATTTT.

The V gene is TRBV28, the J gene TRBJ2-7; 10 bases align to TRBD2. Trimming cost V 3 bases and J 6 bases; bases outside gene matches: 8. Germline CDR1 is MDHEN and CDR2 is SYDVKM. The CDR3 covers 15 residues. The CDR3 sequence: CASSLSSGGAGEQYF. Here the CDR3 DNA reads TGTGCCAGCAGTTTGAGCAGCGGGGGGGCGGGCGAGCAGTACTTC.

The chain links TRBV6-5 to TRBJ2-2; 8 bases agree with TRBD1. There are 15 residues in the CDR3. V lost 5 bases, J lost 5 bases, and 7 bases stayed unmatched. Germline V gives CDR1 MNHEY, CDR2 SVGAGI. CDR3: CASSTRQGSTGELFF. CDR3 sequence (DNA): TGTGCCAGCAGTACCCGACAGGGGAGTACCGGGGAGCTGTTTTTT.